The source of this T cell receptor (beta chain) is a study of CD8 T cells in Susac syndrome. Study in general: The Susac syndrome patients were therapy-naive, on corticosteroids, or on intravenous immunoglobulin alone at blood draw.

Roughly 0.45 to 1 ug RNA was reverse transcribed with random hexamers. A multiplex approach, immunoSEQ multiplex PCR, amplified TCR beta CDR3 across 54 Vbeta and 13 Jbeta. TCRdb called the immunoSEQ multiplex PCR reads again in MiXCR, with one record for every CDR3 protein. The repertoire has some 75,000 distinct CDR3 sequences, around 93% of them found once; the top ten carry 0.35% to 0.5%. From blood CD8+ and CD4+ T cells, TCR beta sequences were generated. V gave up 2 bases and J gave up 8 bases, with 13 bases separating them. The CDR3 has 14 amino acids. Germline V gene data show CDR1 as SEHNR and CDR2 as FQNEAQ (reference sequence).

The V and J genes are TRBV7-9 and TRBJ1-5; D is unclear. The sequencing sample was made of CD8+ T cells from PBMCs. This clonotype was obtained from a human donor with Susac syndrome. The CDR3 here is CASSLNGKTEPQHF. CDR3 in DNA: TGTGCCAGCAGCTTAAACGGGAAAACGGAGCCCCAGCATTTT.